This T cell receptor beta chain was recovered during a study of response to subunit inactivated influenza vaccine. TCRdb passed the RT-PCR reads through MiXCR, listing each CDR3 protein once. The profile shows more than 500,000 distinct CDR3 sequences, about 11% of them singletons. Study findings and constraints: Few additional T cells are recruited per seasonal influenza vaccination, authors suggested.

V dropped 1 base and J dropped 5 bases, with 8 bases sitting between them. The CDR3 length is 13 residues. The germline V gene encodes CDR1 SGHRS and CDR2 YFSETQ. The sample holds many counts of this clonotype. Its antigen is not known. These data were also reused for a study on T cells expressing NK-cell markers. That paper adds: 5'RACE template switching with UMIs generated TCR beta cDNA.

This sample comprised PBMCs from blood, obtained on the day of vaccination. This clonotype was obtained from a man aged 45-60 years who received an inactivated influenza vaccine. The chain uses TRBV5-1 and TRBJ2-3; D not certain. Here the CDR3 reads CASSLYREDTQYF. CDR3 bases: TGCGCCAGCAGCTTGTATAGGGAAGATACGCAGTATTTT.